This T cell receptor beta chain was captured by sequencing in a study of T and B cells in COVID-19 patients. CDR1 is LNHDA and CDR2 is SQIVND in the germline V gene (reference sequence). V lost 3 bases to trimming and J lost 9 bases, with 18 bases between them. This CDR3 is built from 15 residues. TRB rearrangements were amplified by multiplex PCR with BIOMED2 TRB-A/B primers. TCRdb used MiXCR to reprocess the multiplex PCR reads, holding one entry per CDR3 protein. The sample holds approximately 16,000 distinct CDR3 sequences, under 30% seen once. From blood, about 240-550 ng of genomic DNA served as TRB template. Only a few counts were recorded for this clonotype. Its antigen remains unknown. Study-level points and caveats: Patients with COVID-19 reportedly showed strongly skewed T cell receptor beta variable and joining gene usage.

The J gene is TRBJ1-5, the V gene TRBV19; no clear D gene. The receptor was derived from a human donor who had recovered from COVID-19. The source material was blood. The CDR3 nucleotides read TGTGCCAGTAGTATCACCGGGCAGCCTCTATCGCCCCAGCATTTT. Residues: CASSITGQPLSPQHF.